These T cell receptor beta chains were read from a single sample in a study of CD8+ T cells in alopecia areata. Sequencing was performed with immunoSEQ multiplex PCR; in TCRdb, only in-frame clones are kept and a portion is missing. This sample has some 170,000 clones, with about 72% found just once. Source: CD8+ T cells sorted from blood, taken at week 0. The source is a human donor with alopecia areata. CDR3s include the opening cysteine and the closing phenylalanine or tryptophan. A D gene is named only where the DNA matches it firmly. Some rows mark clone size as missing; the rest say once, few, many or name a class of expanded clone.

>TRBJ1-1|-|TRBV28|-
CASAWGGGTEAFF
TGTGCCAGTGCTTGGGGTGGAGGCACTGAAGCTTTCTTT
>TRBJ1-2|TRBD1|TRBV7-9|-
CASSRPGQVNYGYTF
TGTGCCAGCAGCCGGCCGGGACAGGTCAACTATGGCTACACCTTC
>TRBJ1-1|-|TRBV5-6|-
CASSLGVGALAANTEAFF
TGTGCCAGCAGCTTGGGGGTCGGGGCCTTAGCCGCGAACACTGAAGCTTTCTTT
>TRBJ1-3|TRBD1|TRBV5-1|once
CASSLEPGQGSGNTIYF
TGCGCCAGCAGCTTGGAGCCGGGACAGGGGTCTGGAAACACCATATATTTT
>TRBJ1-1|-|TRBV29-1|few
CSVEVNTEAFF
TGCAGCGTTGAGGTGAACACTGAAGCTTTCTTT
>TRBJ2-5|TRBD1|TRBV5-1|-
CASRSAGTGKTQYF
TGCGCCAGCAGGTCAGCCGGGACAGGGAAGACCCAGTACTTC
>TRBJ1-2|TRBD1|TRBV2|-
CASSKWTGANYGYTF
TGTGCCAGCAGTAAATGGACAGGGGCTAACTATGGCTACACCTTC
>TRBJ2-7|-|TRBV7-9|few
CASSGGVRVSSYEQYF
TGTGCCAGCAGCGGAGGGGTACGGGTGAGCTCCTACGAGCAGTACTTC
>TRBJ2-3|-|TRBV5-5|-
CASSLMAGASTDTQYF
TGTGCCAGCAGCTTGATGGCGGGGGCTAGCACAGATACGCAGTATTTT
>TRBJ2-5|-|TRBV7-6|-
CASSSQGTDQETQYF
TGTGCCAGCAGCTCACAGGGGACTGACCAAGAGACCCAGTACTTC
>TRBJ1-6|-|TRBV27|-
CASSWGSMANSPLHF
TGTGCCAGCAGCTGGGGCTCGATGGCAAATTCACCCCTCCACTTT
>TRBJ2-4|-|TRBV11-3|few
CASSRYAEAKNIQYF
TGTGCCAGCAGTCGTTACGCAGAAGCCAAAAACATTCAGTACTTC
>TRBJ2-7|-|TRBV5-1|once
CASSLRSGRVEQYF
TGCGCCAGCAGCTTGAGGTCAGGGCGGGTCGAGCAGTACTTC
>TRBJ2-1|-|TRBV7-9|few
CASGPTTAYNEQFF
TGTGCCAGCGGTCCGACGACAGCCTACAATGAGCAGTTCTTC